The 28 T cell receptor beta chains below all came from one sample that was sequenced in a study of T cells in Graves' hyperthyroidism and ophthalmopathy. RNA transcripts provided the source from which TCR beta CDR3 regions were amplified. HTBI primers were the set used in a first-round RT-PCR of the TCR CDR3. TCRdb ran MiXCR on the multiplex PCR reads and lists one entry per CDR3 protein. The table has about 590,000 distinct CDR3 sequences, 15% to 17% seen once. The sequenced sample consisted of blood. These receptors originate from a young woman with Graves' hyperthyroidism.

This clonotype was seen ten or more times. The chain recombines TRBV3-1 with TRBJ1-1; D is unresolved. The CDR3 runs to 12 residues. V shed 4 bases and J shed 8 bases, with 11 bases lying between them. Germline lookup yields CDR1 LGHDT and CDR2 YNNKEL (reference sequence). DNA for the CDR3: TGTGCCAGCAGCCCTGGACCCAGAGAAGCTTTCTTT. Translating it yields CASSPGPREAFF. The entire variable domain, with the rest obtained from reference TRBV3-1 and TRBJ1-1, is as follows: DTAVSQTPKYLVTQMGNDKSIKCEQNLGHDTMYWYKQDSKKFLKIMFSYNNKELIINETVPNRFSPKSPDKAHLNLHINSLELGDSAVYFCASSPGPREAFFGQGTRLTVV.

For this clonotype: A much larger clone is a single base away; this may be a read error. V and J are TRBV20-1 and TRBJ2-7; 7 nucleotides line up with TRBD1. The CDR3 is made up of 14 amino acids. Germline values: CDR1 DFQATT, CDR2 SNEGSKA (reference sequence). Trimming removed 3 bases from V and 10 bases from J; junction bases left unmatched: 15. CDR3 nucleotide sequence: TGCAGTGCTAGTAGGGGACAGACGGTCCGCGATCAGTACTTC. This translates into CSASRGQTVRDQYF.

The CDR3 is CATIAARTDTQYF. In DNA form, the CDR3 reads TGTGCCACGATAGCGGCACGCACAGATACGCAGTATTTT. The rearrangement joins TRBV10-3 to TRBJ2-3; tentative D call: TRBD2 (6 bases). V was clipped by 10 bases and J by 1 base, with 12 bases between them. This CDR3 has 13 residues. The germline V gene encodes CDR1 ENHRY and CDR2 SYGVKD.

This clonotype appeared many times. V usage is TRBV7-2 and J usage is TRBJ2-3, with TRBD1 matching 10 bases. The germline gives CDR1 SGHTA, CDR2 FQGNSA. CDR3 length: 17 amino acids. Trimming at V came to 0 bases and at J to 7 bases, leaving 10 bases not matched to a gene. The chain's CDR3 is CASSLASGTGVEYTQYF. The CDR3 region has the DNA TGTGCCAGCAGCTTAGCGTCCGGGACAGGGGTCGAGTATACGCAGTATTTT.

This clonotype was recorded at least ten times. This chain links TRBV28 with TRBJ2-7; no clear D. The CDR3 spans 13 residues. The germline V gene has CDR1 MDHEN and CDR2 SYDVKM. V was shortened by 8 bases and J by 0 bases, with 11 bases between the two germline ends. The CDR3, as DNA: TGTGCCAGCCTCGGGCCATCCTCCTACGAGCAGTACTTC. Protein: CASLGPSSYEQYF.

This clonotype occurred a few times. The V gene is TRBV6-2 or TRBV6-3, the J gene TRBJ1-1; no firm D call. Germline CDR1 is MNHEY and CDR2 is SVGEGT. V was trimmed by 2 bases and J by 1 base, leaving 5 bases between them. CDR3 size: 13 residues. The CDR3 region is CASSYIRNTEAFF. The DNA of the CDR3 is TGTGCCAGCAGTTACATCCGGAACACTGAAGCTTTCTTT.

This clonotype has more than one count but fewer than ten. CDR3 DNA: TGTGCCAGCAAGGGACTAGCGGGAGGATTAGATACGCAGTATTTT. This gives the protein CASKGLAGGLDTQYF. The chain couples TRBV6-1 to TRBJ2-3, with 15 bases lining up with TRBD2. V lost 7 bases to trimming and J lost 5 bases; unmatched junction nucleotides: 4. The CDR3 spans 15 residues. Per the germline V gene, CDR1 is MNHNS and CDR2 is SASEGT.

This clonotype was seen ten or more times. The V and J genes are TRBV4-3 and TRBJ1-5, with D uncertain. The V gene lost 2 bases and the J gene lost 5 bases, with 7 bases spanning the gap. Germline CDR1 is LGHNA and CDR2 is YSLEER. This CDR3 is built from 13 residues. DNA of the CDR3: TGCGCCAGCAGCCAAACAGTAGATCAGCCCCAGCATTTT. This sequence encodes CASSQTVDQPQHF.

This clonotype was seen many times. The V gene is TRBV2, the J gene TRBJ2-4; the match to TRBD1 covers 10 bases. There are 19 residues in the CDR3. Germline V gene data show CDR1 as SNHLY and CDR2 as FYNNEI. The J segment lost 0 bases and the V segment lost 8 bases, leaving 16 bases of the junction unmatched. The CDR3 bases are TGTGCCAGCTCGACGACCGGGACAGGGGTGACCTTAGCCAAAAACATTCAGTACTTC. Residues: CASSTTGTGVTLAKNIQYF. Full variable domain (missing parts from reference TRBV2 and TRBJ2-4): EPEVTQTPSHQVTQMGQEVILRCVPISNHLYFYWYRQILGQKVEFLVSFYNNEISEKSEIFDDQFSVERPDGSNFTLKIRSTKLEDSAMYFCASSTTGTGVTLAKNIQYFGAGTRLSVL.

Note on this clonotype: Being one base from a much bigger clone, this may be a read error. The genes are TRBV27 and TRBJ2-1, with 10 bases identical to TRBD2. The CDR3 extends over 18 amino acids. Germline CDR1 and CDR2: MNHEY and SMNVEV (reference sequence). This CDR3 is CASSFGGLAGDLYNEPFF. The CDR3 DNA follows: TGTGCCAGCAGTTTTGGCGGGCTAGCGGGAGATCTCTACAATGAGCCGTTCTTC.

The chain has TRBV11-3 and TRBJ2-7; 7 bases line up with TRBD2. The CDR3 is made up of 14 amino acids. Germline V gene lookup returns CDR1 SGHNT and CDR2 YENEEA. J was trimmed by 5 bases and V by 5 bases; bases with no gene match: 9. This chain's CDR3 is CASSRRAGDHEQYF. The CDR3 region has the DNA TGTGCCAGCAGCCGACGGGCGGGAGACCACGAGCAGTACTTC.

This clonotype was recorded many times. The chain couples TRBV18 to TRBJ1-1, with TRBD1 matching over 9 bases. With V trimmed by 2 bases and J by 3 bases, 4 bases remained unmatched. This CDR3 is built from 15 residues. Germline values: CDR1 KGHSH, CDR2 LQKENI. The CDR3 DNA reads TGTGCCAGCTCACCAATGGGACAGGGTGACACTGAAGCTTTCTTT. Translating it yields CASSPMGQGDTEAFF.

This clonotype was observed at least ten times. The rearrangement links TRBV7-9 to TRBJ2-1; D gene unclear. The CDR3 contains 11 residues. V lost 3 bases, J lost 9 bases, and 6 bases lay in between. CDR1 is SEHNR and CDR2 is FQNEAQ in the germline V gene (reference sequence). The CDR3 nucleotides are TGTGCCAGCAGCTTCGGAAGTGAGCAGTTCTTC. Protein: CASSFGSEQFF.

This clonotype was counted only a few times. The V call is TRBV27, the J call TRBJ2-2, with TRBD2 as a possible D gene (5 bases). Trimming removed 1 base from V and 3 bases from J, with 6 bases in between. Germline V gene data show CDR1 as MNHEY and CDR2 as SMNVEV (reference sequence). The CDR3 loop spans 14 amino acids. The chain's CDR3 is CASSLWRDTGELFF. DNA for the CDR3: TGTGCCAGCAGTTTATGGCGGGACACCGGGGAGCTGTTTTTT.

This clonotype was seen a few times. The rearrangement links TRBV20-1 to TRBJ1-5; D is possibly TRBD1 (5 bases). V was cut by 0 bases and J by 4 bases, with 16 bases left in between. The germline CDR1 and CDR2 sequences are DFQATT and SNEGSKA (reference sequence). The CDR3 totals 16 residues. The CDR3 sequence is CSARDLPGTANQPQHF. As DNA, the CDR3 is TGCAGTGCTAGAGATCTCCCCGGGACGGCTAATCAGCCCCAGCATTTT.

In this sample, this clonotype turned up a few times. The chain joins TRBV7-9 to TRBJ2-7; D may be TRBD1 (6 bases). CDR1 and CDR2 (germline): SEHNR, FQNEAQ (reference sequence). V lost 4 bases to trimming and J lost 2 bases, with 12 bases between them. This CDR3 region has 14 residues. The CDR3 DNA reads TGTGCCAGCAGCTCCGCGACAGGAGCCTACGAGCAGTACTTC. It specifies CASSSATGAYEQYF. Full variable domain (remainder filled in from reference TRBV7-9 and TRBJ2-7): DTGVSQNPRHKITKRGQNVTFRCDPISEHNRLYWYRQTLGQGPEFLTYFQNEAQLEKSRLLSDRFSAERPKGSFSTLEIQRTEQGDSAMYLCASSSATGAYEQYFGPGTRLTVT.

This clonotype was seen a handful of times. The chain recombines TRBV7-9 with TRBJ2-5; the match to TRBD2 covers 14 bases. CDR1 and CDR2 from the germline V gene are SEHNR and FQNEAQ (reference sequence). CDR3 length equals 16 residues. J lost 5 bases, V lost 2 bases, and 4 bases had no gene match. The CDR3 protein is CASSLPGLAGVETQYF. The CDR3 nucleotides read TGTGCCAGCAGCTTACCGGGACTAGCGGGAGTGGAGACCCAGTACTTC.

Only a few counts were recorded for this clonotype. This chain uses TRBV20-1 with TRBJ1-3; D not resolved. Germline lookup yields CDR1 DFQATT and CDR2 SNEGSKA (reference sequence). Between the trimmed V and J ends, which lost 5 bases and 1 base, there was a span of 18 bases. The CDR3 extends over 16 amino acids. The CDR3 DNA follows: TGCAGTGCTGTACCAAGTAGCGTTCTTTCTGGAAACACCATATATTTT. Residues: CSAVPSSVLSGNTIYF.

J is TRBJ2-4 and V is TRBV5-5; D tentatively reads TRBD1 or TRBD2 (5 bases each). Germline V gene data show CDR1 as SGHKS and CDR2 as YYEKEE (reference sequence). This CDR3 is 19 amino acids long. V lost 5 bases, J lost 0 bases, and 24 bases lay in between. The CDR3 is CASSLNPFVTGLAKNIQYF. CDR3 DNA sequence: TGTGCCAGCAGTCTAAATCCGTTCGTGACGGGGCTAGCCAAAAACATTCAGTACTTC.

This clonotype was recorded at least ten times. This chain uses TRBV28 with TRBJ2-6; TRBD1 is a possible D gene (6 bases). The CDR3 covers 19 residues. V was clipped by 6 bases and J by 0 bases, with 21 bases between them. From germline, CDR1 is MDHEN and CDR2 SYDVKM. CDR3 residues: CASRDLRDIGNSGANVLTF. CDR3 bases: TGTGCCAGCAGGGACCTCCGGGACATAGGAAACTCTGGGGCCAACGTCCTGACTTTC.

The sample holds many counts of this clonotype. The chain recombines TRBV20-1 with TRBJ2-3, with TRBD2 matching over 11 bases. This CDR3 has 16 residues. V lost 5 bases, J lost 1 base, and 8 bases stayed unmatched. Germline CDR1 is DFQATT and CDR2 is SNEGSKA (reference sequence). The CDR3 DNA sequence: TGCAGTGCTCAGACTAGCGGGACGTCTGGCACAGATACGCAGTATTTT. Translation gives CSAQTSGTSGTDTQYF.

CDR3 residues: CASSEEVGADTQYF. In nucleotides, the CDR3 is TGTGCCAGCAGTGAAGAGGTGGGGGCGGATACGCAGTATTTT. The gene calls are TRBV2 and TRBJ2-3; D perhaps matches TRBD1 (6 bases). Trimming took 1 base from V and 6 from J, leaving 11 bases between them. Germline V gene sequence: CDR1 SNHLY, CDR2 FYNNEI. The CDR3 has 14 residues.

The J gene is TRBJ1-2, the V gene TRBV4-1, with D unclear. The V end lost 6 bases, the J end lost 4 bases, and 18 bases lay between the germline ends. The CDR3 extends over 15 amino acids. From germline, CDR1 is MGHRA and CDR2 YSYEKL. In DNA form, the CDR3 reads TGCGCCAGCAGACCGCTTGGGGAGAAAATCTATGGCTACACCTTC. It yields the protein CASRPLGEKIYGYTF.

This clonotype was seen a handful of times. This chain joins TRBV19 and TRBJ2-5, with a possible D match to TRBD2 (6 bases). The CDR3 covers 13 residues. V dropped 7 bases and J dropped 5 bases, with 14 bases sitting between them. The germline CDR1 and CDR2 sequences are LNHDA and SQIVND (reference sequence). The CDR3 region is CASTGTAGETQYF. As DNA, the CDR3 is TGTGCCAGTACCGGGACTGCGGGGGAGACCCAGTACTTC.

The chain combines TRBV27 with TRBJ2-1; D perhaps matches TRBD1 (6 bases). Germline CDR1 reads MNHEY; CDR2 reads SMNVEV (reference sequence). CDR3 length: 13 amino acids. Trimming cost V 7 bases and J 12 bases, with 19 bases left between them. CDR3 amino acids: CASNLVPGARQFF. The CDR3 DNA reads as TGTGCCAGCAATCTAGTTCCAGGGGCTCGGCAGTTCTTC.

This clonotype was detected a few times. The chain uses TRBV27 and TRBJ2-1, with D possibly being TRBD2 (6 bases). CDR1 is MNHEY and CDR2 is SMNVEV in the germline V gene (reference sequence). The CDR3 length is 13 residues. V lost 7 bases and J lost 5, with 12 bases in between. For the CDR3, the DNA is TGTGCCAGCACCGGGACTCACAACAATGAGCAGTTCTTC. Its translation: CASTGTHNNEQFF.

The rearrangement uses TRBV29-1 and TRBJ2-2; 9 positions match TRBD2. CDR3 length: 15 amino acids. J gave up 5 bases and V 3 bases, and 7 bases lay outside the gene matches. Per germline, CDR1 SQVTM and CDR2 ANQGSEA. The CDR3 region is CSVELAGGGTGELFF. The CDR3 DNA is TGCAGCGTTGAGCTGGCGGGAGGGGGGACCGGGGAGCTGTTTTTT.

The chain carries TRBV20-1 and TRBJ1-1, with D possibly TRBD1 on 6 matching bases. The ends were cut back, 3 bases at V and 3 bases at J, with 17 bases in the middle. CDR1 and CDR2 from the germline V gene are DFQATT and SNEGSKA (reference sequence). The CDR3 spans 15 residues. DNA for the CDR3: TGCAGTGCTAGGGCGAACAGGGCGATCGACACTGAAGCTTTCTTT. Protein: CSARANRAIDTEAFF.